The T cell receptor beta chain described here comes from a study of blood T cells in healthy people across ages. The CDR3 runs to 13 residues. The V gene's germline CDR1 is LGHNA and CDR2 YSLEER. With 4 bases removed from V and 14 bases from J, the gap between germline ends came to 15 bases. PCR was performed a second time for about 7 to 12 cycles using a sample-barcoded 5' primer and a J-beta primer mix. One entry per CDR3 protein, called by TCRdb with MiXCR from the 5' RACE reads. The repertoire includes roughly 800,000 distinct CDR3 sequences, about 34% of them detected once, and roughly 13% sits in the top ten.

The chain links TRBV4-3 to TRBJ1-6; D possibly corresponds to TRBD1 (5 bases). This TCR came from a man between 18 and 35 years old in good health. The material sequenced was blood. In DNA form, the CDR3 reads TGCGCCAGCAGCCCTACGGGAGCAGGGACCCTCCACTTT. As protein: CASSPTGAGTLHF.